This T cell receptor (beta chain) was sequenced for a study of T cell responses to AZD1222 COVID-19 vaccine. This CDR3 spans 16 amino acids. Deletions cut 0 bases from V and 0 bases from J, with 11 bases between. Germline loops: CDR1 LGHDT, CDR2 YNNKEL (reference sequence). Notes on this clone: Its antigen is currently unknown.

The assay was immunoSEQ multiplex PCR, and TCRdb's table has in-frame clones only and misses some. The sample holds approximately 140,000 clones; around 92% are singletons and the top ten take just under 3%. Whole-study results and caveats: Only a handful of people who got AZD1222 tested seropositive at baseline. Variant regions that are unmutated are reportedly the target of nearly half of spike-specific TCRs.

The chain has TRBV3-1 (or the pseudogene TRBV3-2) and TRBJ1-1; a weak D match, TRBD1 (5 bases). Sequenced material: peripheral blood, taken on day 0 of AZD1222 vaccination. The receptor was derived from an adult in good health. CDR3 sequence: CASSQESGFLNTEAFF. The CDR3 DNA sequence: TGTGCCAGCAGCCAAGAATCAGGGTTTTTGAACACTGAAGCTTTCTTT.